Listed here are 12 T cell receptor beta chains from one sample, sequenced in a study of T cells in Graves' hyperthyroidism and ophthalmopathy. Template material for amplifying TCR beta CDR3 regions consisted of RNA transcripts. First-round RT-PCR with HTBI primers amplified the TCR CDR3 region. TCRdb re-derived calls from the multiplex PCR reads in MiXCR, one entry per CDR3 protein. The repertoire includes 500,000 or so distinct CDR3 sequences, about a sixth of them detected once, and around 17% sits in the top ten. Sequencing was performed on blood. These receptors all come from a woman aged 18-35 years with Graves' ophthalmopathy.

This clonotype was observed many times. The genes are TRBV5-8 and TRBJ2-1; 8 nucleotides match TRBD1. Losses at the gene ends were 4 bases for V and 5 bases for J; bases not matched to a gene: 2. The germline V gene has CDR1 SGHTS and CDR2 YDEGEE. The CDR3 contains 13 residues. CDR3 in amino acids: CASSRTGNNEQFF. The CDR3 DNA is TGTGCCAGCAGCAGGACAGGGAACAATGAGCAGTTCTTC. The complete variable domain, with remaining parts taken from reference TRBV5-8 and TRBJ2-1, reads EAGVTQSPTHLIKTRGQQATLRCSPISGHTSVYWYQQALGLGLQFLLWYDEGEERNRGNFPPRFSGRQFPNYSSELNVNALELEDSALYLCASSRTGNNEQFFGPGTRLTVL.

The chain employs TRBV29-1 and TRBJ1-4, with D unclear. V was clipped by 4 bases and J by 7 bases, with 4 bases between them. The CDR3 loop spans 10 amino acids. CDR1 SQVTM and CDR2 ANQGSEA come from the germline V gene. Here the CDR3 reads CSVGSEKLFF. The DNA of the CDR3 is TGCAGCGTTGGCAGTGAAAAACTGTTTTTT.

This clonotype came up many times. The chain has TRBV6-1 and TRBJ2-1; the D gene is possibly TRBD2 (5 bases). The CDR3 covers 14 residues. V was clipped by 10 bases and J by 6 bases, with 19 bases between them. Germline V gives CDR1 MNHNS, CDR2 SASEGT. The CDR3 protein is CATEVGGVLNEQFF. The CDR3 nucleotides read TGTGCCACCGAGGTTGGAGGAGTCCTCAATGAGCAGTTCTTC.

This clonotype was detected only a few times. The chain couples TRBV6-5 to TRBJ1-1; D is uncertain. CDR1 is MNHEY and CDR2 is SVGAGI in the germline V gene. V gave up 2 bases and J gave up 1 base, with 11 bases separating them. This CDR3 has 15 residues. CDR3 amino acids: CASSYPRGGNTEAFF. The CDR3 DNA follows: TGTGCCAGCAGTTACCCTCGAGGAGGGAACACTGAAGCTTTCTTT.

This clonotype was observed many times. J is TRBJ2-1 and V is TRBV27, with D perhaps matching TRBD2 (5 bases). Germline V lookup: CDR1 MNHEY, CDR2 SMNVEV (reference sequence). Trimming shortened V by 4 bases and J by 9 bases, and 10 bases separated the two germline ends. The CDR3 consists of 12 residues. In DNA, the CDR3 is TGTGCCAGCAGTTCCCTTCTAGCTGAGCAGTTCTTC. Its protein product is CASSSLLAEQFF.

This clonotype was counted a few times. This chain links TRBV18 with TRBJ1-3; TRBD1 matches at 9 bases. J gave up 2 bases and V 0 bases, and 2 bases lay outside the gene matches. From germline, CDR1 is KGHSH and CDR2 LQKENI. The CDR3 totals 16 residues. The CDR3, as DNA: TGTGCCAGCTCACCACCACAGGGGGCTACTGGAAACACCATATATTTT. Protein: CASSPPQGATGNTIYF.

The CDR3 reads CASSPQAGGIYNEQFF. The CDR3 DNA reads TGTGCCAGCAGCCCTCAGGCGGGGGGCATCTACAATGAGCAGTTCTTC. The gene calls are TRBV7-3 and TRBJ2-1, with 8 positions matching TRBD2. The germline V gene encodes CDR1 SGHTA and CDR2 FQGTGA. Germline trimming cut 5 bases from V and 3 bases from J; bases unmatched to any gene: 9. CDR3 length equals 16 residues. Drawing the rest from reference TRBV7-3 and TRBJ2-1, the complete variable domain is GAGVSQTPSNKVTEKGKYVELRCDPISGHTALYWYRQSLGQGPEFLIYFQGTGAADDSGLPNDRFFAVRPEGSVSTLKIQRTERGDSAVYLCASSPQAGGIYNEQFFGPGTRLTVL.

CDR3 nucleotide sequence: TGTGCCAGCACCAATGGGGGCGGGCTCTATGGCTACACCTTC. It codes for CASTNGGGLYGYTF. The chain uses TRBV4-2 and TRBJ1-2, with D possibly being TRBD1 (6 bases). V was trimmed by 7 bases and J by 4 bases, leaving 16 bases between them. The germline CDR1 and CDR2 sequences are LGHNA and YNFKEQ. The CDR3 covers 14 residues.

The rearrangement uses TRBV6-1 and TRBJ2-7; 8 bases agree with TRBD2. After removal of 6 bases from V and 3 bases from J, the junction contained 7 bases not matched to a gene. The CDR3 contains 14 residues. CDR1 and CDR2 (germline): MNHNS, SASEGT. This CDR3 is CASRWSGGNYEQYF. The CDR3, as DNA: TGTGCCAGCAGGTGGAGCGGGGGCAACTACGAGCAGTACTTC.

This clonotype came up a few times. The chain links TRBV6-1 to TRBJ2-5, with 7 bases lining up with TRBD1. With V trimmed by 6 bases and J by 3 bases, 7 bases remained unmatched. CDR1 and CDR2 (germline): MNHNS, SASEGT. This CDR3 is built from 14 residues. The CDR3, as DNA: TGTGCCAGCAGACCCGCCACAGGGGAAGAGACCCAGTACTTC. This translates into CASRPATGEETQYF.

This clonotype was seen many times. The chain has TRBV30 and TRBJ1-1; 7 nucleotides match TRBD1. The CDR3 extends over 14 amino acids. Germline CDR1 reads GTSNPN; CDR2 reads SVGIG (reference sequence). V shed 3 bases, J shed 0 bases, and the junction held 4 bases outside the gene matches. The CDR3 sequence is CAWSAGQLNTEAFF. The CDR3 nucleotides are TGTGCCTGGAGCGCGGGACAGTTGAACACTGAAGCTTTCTTT.

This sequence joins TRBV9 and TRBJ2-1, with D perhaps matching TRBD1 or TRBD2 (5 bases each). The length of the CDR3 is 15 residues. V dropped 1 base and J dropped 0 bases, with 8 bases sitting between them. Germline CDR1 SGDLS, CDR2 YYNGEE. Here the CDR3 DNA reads TGTGCCAGCAGCGTAACGAGGGGCTCCTACAATGAGCAGTTCTTC. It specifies CASSVTRGSYNEQFF.